These 15 T cell receptor beta chains originate from one sample sequenced in a study of cytomegalovirus exposure and HLA in healthy donors (TCRdb year 2017). Receptors were amplified or captured by the immunoSEQ multiplex PCR assay. A mixture of 60 forward primers for TCR Vbeta segments and 13 reverse primers for TCR Jbeta segments was used in the multiplex PCR. Held by TCRdb, this immuneACCESS table contains in-frame sequences only and omits some clones. Under half of the omission traces to an unresolved V gene where checked; the cause of the rest is unknown. The data table for this sample lists around 130,000 clones. Roughly 1.5% of the sample comes from the top ten. The material sequenced was PBMCs. Every receptor here comes from a woman between 35 and 50 years old in good health and CMV-seronegative.

The chain has TRBV5-4 and TRBJ2-1; 8 bases line up with TRBD1. This CDR3 is 14 amino acids long. V was pared by 2 bases and J by 3 bases, with 1 base of the junction left unmatched. The germline gives CDR1 SGHNT, CDR2 YYREEE (reference sequence). The CDR3 spells CASSFGTGYNEQFF. The CDR3 DNA is TGTGCCAGCAGCTTCGGGACAGGCTACAATGAGCAGTTCTTC.

The chain joins TRBV19 to TRBJ1-4; D gene uncertain. This CDR3 is 15 amino acids long. Germline CDR1 LNHDA, CDR2 SQIVND (reference sequence). Between the trimmed V and J ends, which lost 6 bases and 0 bases, there was a span of 11 bases. CDR3 bases: TGTGCCAGTAGAGAGAAATTTGCAACTAATGAAAAACTGTTTTTT. This translates into CASREKFATNEKLFF.

The rearrangement joins TRBV11-2 to TRBJ1-6; 9 bases are shared with TRBD1. CDR3 length: 15 residues. Germline-derived CDR1 and CDR2 are SGHAT and FQNNGV. V lost 5 bases and J lost 4; bases outside the gene matches: 3. CDR3 DNA: TGTGCCAGCAGCCCGGACAGGGGTTATAATTCACCCCTCCACTTT. Translating it yields CASSPDRGYNSPLHF.

The rearrangement joins TRBV6-5 to TRBJ2-7, with 8 bases matching TRBD1. Trimming took 6 bases from V and 5 from J; bases not matched to a gene: 6. This CDR3 comprises 13 residues. The germline CDR1 and CDR2 sequences are MNHEY and SVGAGI. The DNA for the CDR3 is TGTGCCAGCAGCCCGACAGGGGACCACGAGCAGTACTTC. Protein: CASSPTGDHEQYF.

The rearrangement uses TRBV7-9 and TRBJ2-7; 8 bases are shared with TRBD1. V shed 6 bases and J 5 bases; nucleotides not matched to a gene: 9. CDR1 SEHNR and CDR2 FQNEAQ come from the germline V gene (reference sequence). The CDR3 loop spans 14 amino acids. The CDR3 DNA sequence: TGTGCCAGCAGTTTGGACAGGGACTTCCACGAGCAGTACTTC. Translation: CASSLDRDFHEQYF.

The chain has TRBV14 and TRBJ1-4, with D unclear. The CDR3 is made up of 13 amino acids. Trimming took 1 base from V and 10 from J, leaving 10 bases between them. Germline V lookup: CDR1 SGHDN, CDR2 FVKESK. The CDR3 protein is CASSQGRAVKLFF. The CDR3 DNA reads as TGTGCCAGCAGCCAAGGGAGGGCTGTAAAACTGTTTTTT.

Regarding this clone: Its ends do not fully match the called genes, so a read error is possible. This chain connects TRBV7-7 to TRBJ2-2; 12 bases are shared with TRBD2. CDR1 and CDR2 from the germline V gene are SSHAT and FNYEAQ (reference sequence). The CDR3 loop spans 17 amino acids. This chain's CDR3 is CASSESLAGGRTGELFF. The CDR3 bases are TGTGCTAGCAGCGAGAGCCTAGCGGGGGGGCGAACCGGGGAGCTGTTTTTT.

The rearrangement links TRBV7-3 to TRBJ1-6, with no clear D. Trimming pared 3 bases from V and 10 bases from J, leaving 10 bases between. The CDR3 sequence is 13 residues long. The V gene's germline CDR1 is SGHTA and CDR2 FQGTGA. The CDR3 DNA reads TGTGCCAGCAGCTTTGAGCCCCTCTCACCCCTCCACTTT. The encoded protein is CASSFEPLSPLHF.

This chain uses TRBV6-5 with TRBJ1-4; D unclear. Germline CDR1 reads MNHEY; CDR2 reads SVGAGI. Trimming took off 5 bases at V and 8 bases at J, with 15 bases between the two ends. The CDR3 is 14 residues long. CDR3 sequence reads: CASSDNSGNEKLFF. CDR3 in DNA: TGTGCCAGCAGTGACAATTCTGGAAACGAAAAACTGTTTTTT.

The CDR3: CASSPPAGTGSSEQYF. DNA for the CDR3: TGTGCCAGCAGCCCACCGGCCGGGACAGGGTCGTCCGAGCAGTACTTC. The chain couples TRBV5-4 to TRBJ2-7; 9 bases line up with TRBD1. The CDR3 totals 16 residues. Per germline, CDR1 SGHNT and CDR2 YYREEE (reference sequence). Trimming at V came to 4 bases and at J to 6 bases, leaving 14 bases not matched to a gene.

The gene calls are TRBV5-1 and TRBJ2-1; the D gene is possibly TRBD2 (5 bases). The CDR3 has 15 amino acids. The germline gives CDR1 SGHRS, CDR2 YFSETQ. V was trimmed by 0 bases and J by 2 bases, leaving 9 bases between them. The CDR3 spells CASSLAPGTYNEQFF. CDR3 coding DNA: TGCGCCAGCAGCTTGGCACCGGGAACCTACAATGAGCAGTTCTTC.

The rearrangement joins TRBV4-3 to TRBJ1-6, with D unclear. V lost 0 bases and J 7 bases, leaving 10 bases between the germline ends. The CDR3 consists of 15 residues. Germline-derived CDR1 and CDR2 are LGHNA and YSLEER. CDR3 protein: CASSQDRLGNSPLHF. The CDR3 DNA follows: TGCGCCAGCAGCCAAGACAGGTTAGGCAATTCACCCCTCCACTTT.

This chain links TRBV11-2 with TRBJ1-1, with 8 bases identical to TRBD1. The length of the CDR3 is 15 residues. Unmatched junction bases numbered 4, after V lost 4 bases and J lost 0 bases. Looked up from germline, CDR1 is SGHAT and CDR2 is FQNNGV. CDR3 DNA: TGTGCCAGCAGCTCGCAGGACAGGGTGAACACTGAAGCTTTCTTT. Its protein is CASSSQDRVNTEAFF.

The rearrangement joins TRBV5-4 to TRBJ1-3; TRBD1 matches 7 bases. CDR3 length: 14 residues. V shed 5 bases, J shed 1 base, and the junction held 3 bases outside the gene matches. The germline V gene encodes CDR1 SGHNT and CDR2 YYREEE (reference sequence). CDR3 residues: CASSNRGSGNTIYF. The CDR3 nucleotides read TGTGCCAGCAGTAACAGGGGATCTGGAAACACCATATATTTT.

The V gene is TRBV15, the J gene TRBJ2-1; possible D gene TRBD2, 6 bases. Germline loops: CDR1 LNHNV, CDR2 YYDKDF (reference sequence). Trimming pared 5 bases from V and 4 bases from J, leaving 12 bases between. There are 14 residues in the CDR3. As DNA, the CDR3 is TGTGCCACCAGCCGGGGTGGGGGGTACAATGAGCAGTTCTTC. Protein: CATSRGGGYNEQFF.